Given below is one TCR beta chain in context. Its antigen is undetermined. The data are from a study of T cell repertoires in cytomegalovirus infection. TCRdb re-called the reads with MiXCR, one entry per CDR3 protein. Here the sample spans 400,000 to 600,000 distinct CDR3 sequences, 42% being singletons. CDR3 length equals 16 residues. The V end was cut by 2 bases, the J end by 2 bases, with 13 bases between. Germline lookup yields CDR1 LGHDT and CDR2 YNNKEL (reference sequence). Here the sequenced sample was cultured PBMCs, taken from culture after CMV antigen stimulation. This chain joins TRBV3-1 and TRBJ1-5; D uncertain. The origin of this receptor is a human donor in good health (CMV status not recorded). Some clones in this sample may be carry-over from other donors' samples. DNA for the CDR3: TGTGCCAGCAGCCAAAACTCAGGACGGGGCAATCAGCCCCAGCATTTT. Translation gives CASSQNSGRGNQPQHF.